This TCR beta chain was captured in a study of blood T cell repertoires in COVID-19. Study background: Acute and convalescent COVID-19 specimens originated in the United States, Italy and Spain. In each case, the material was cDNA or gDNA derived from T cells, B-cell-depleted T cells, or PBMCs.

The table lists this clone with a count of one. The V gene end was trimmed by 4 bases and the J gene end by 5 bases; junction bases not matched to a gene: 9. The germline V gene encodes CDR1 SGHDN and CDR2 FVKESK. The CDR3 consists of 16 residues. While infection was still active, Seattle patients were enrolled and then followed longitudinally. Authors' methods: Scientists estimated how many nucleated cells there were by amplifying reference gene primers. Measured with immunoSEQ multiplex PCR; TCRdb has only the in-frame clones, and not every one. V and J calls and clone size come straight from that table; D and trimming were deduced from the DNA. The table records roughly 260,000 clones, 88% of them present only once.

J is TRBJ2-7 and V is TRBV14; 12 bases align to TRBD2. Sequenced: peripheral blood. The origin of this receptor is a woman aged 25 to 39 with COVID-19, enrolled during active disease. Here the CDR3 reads CASSRLAGGRVDEQYF. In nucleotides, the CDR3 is TGTGCCAGCAGCCGGCTAGCGGGAGGGAGAGTAGACGAGCAGTACTTC.